Sequencing of this T cell receptor beta chain was carried out in a study of blood T cell repertoires in COVID-19. Whole-study context: Whether acute or convalescent, the COVID-19 samples came from the United States, Italy and Spain.

This clone was recorded only once. Profiled with immunoSEQ multiplex PCR; TCRdb holds only in-frame clones, not every one. The repertoire includes about 250,000 clones, about nine tenths of them detected once, and roughly 1.7% sits in the top ten. Sequencing was performed on PBMCs or T cells enriched from blood (not recorded which). The TCR originated in a man in his forties who had recovered from COVID-19.

The CDR3 here is CASSQVGREVSGANVLTF. The CDR3 nucleotides read TGCGCCAGCAGCCAAGTAGGGAGAGAAGTCTCTGGGGCCAACGTCCTGACTTTC. The chain combines TRBV4-1 with TRBJ2-6; the D gene is possibly TRBD2 (5 bases). The CDR3 loop spans 18 amino acids. V lost 1 base to trimming and J lost 0 bases, with 13 bases between them. Per germline, CDR1 MGHRA and CDR2 YSYEKL.